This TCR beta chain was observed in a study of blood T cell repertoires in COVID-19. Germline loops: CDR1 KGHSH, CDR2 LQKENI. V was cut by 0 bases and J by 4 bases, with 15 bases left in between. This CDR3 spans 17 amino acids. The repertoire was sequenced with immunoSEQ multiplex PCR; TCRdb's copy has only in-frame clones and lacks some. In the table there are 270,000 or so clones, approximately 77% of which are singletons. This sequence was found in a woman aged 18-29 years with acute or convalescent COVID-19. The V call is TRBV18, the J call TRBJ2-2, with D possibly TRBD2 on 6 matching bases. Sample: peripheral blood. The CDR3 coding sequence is TGTGCCAGCTCACCACCGGGGCCAGGGAGGAGCACCGGGGAGCTGTTTTTT. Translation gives CASSPPGPGRSTGELFF.